Described below is a single T cell receptor delta chain sequence and its context. This clone was seen ten or more times. Its target antigen remains unknown. The protein held in TCRdb is that of a much larger clone and does not match this DNA's translation at residue 13, likely because of a read error; the protein shown is translated from the DNA. This sample is part of a study of γδ T cells in repeated Plasmodium falciparum infection listed by TCRdb under 2021. Study-level background: The natural-infection arm enrolled Malian children exposed to intense seasonal malaria transmission and compared the Malian children with Australian children matched for age and gender. Four controlled human malaria infections were administered to five malaria-naive U.S. adults over 644 days by bites from P. falciparum NF54-infected Anopheles stephensi mosquitoes. Samples from controlled-infection subjects were taken at baseline, just before selected infections, and 21 days after each infection. Malian gammadelta TCR repertoires were analysed cross-sectionally during no-transmission periods and were analysed longitudinally across acute febrile malaria episodes. Using both natural infection in Mali and controlled human malaria infection, the study looked at the way repeated Plasmodium falciparum infection shapes the human gammadelta T cell repertoire.

General conclusions and limits of the study: Vgamma9/Vdelta2+ TCR repertoires showed a highly stable polyclonal repertoire over time and infection, with many inter-individual overlapping TCRgamma sequences. Because the controlled-infection cohort was small, analysis of inter-individual variability in gammadelta T cell responses was limited. In Vdelta2-negative gammadelta TCR repertoires, which were largely Vdelta1+, repeated controlled infections appeared to drive waves of new clonotype selection. Compared with Australian children, Malian children appeared to have Vdelta2-negative gammadelta TCR repertoires that were more clonally expanded, less diverse and less shared. Generalizability was limited because the Malian cohort was drawn from a small rural village of predominantly one ethnic group.

For bulk TCR repertoire analysis, Vgamma9/Vdelta2+ and Vdelta2-negative gammadelta T cell populations were flow-sorted out of peripheral blood mononuclear cells. Library preparation used multiplex PCR. TCRdb names Illumina MiSeq as the instrument used. Each sorted gammadelta T cell sample was sequenced for both the TCR gamma (TRG) and TCR delta (TRD) chains. In the paper's pipeline: The repertoire analyses drew on clonotype tree plots, the accumulated frequency of the top 20 clonotypes, and diversity index (DI) and D75 metrics. Via CATT, TCRdb reprocessed the public reads, and rows with identical DNA were then joined. TCRdb assigned the V and J calls; the authors' analysis was not used. The sample table shows around 50,000 delta-chain clones, and more than 1.5% are seen once. The ten largest clones capture approximately 25% of the sample. At the junction V is shortened by 4 bases and J by 4 bases, with 43 bases in between. The germline V gene (reference sequence) specifies TVYSNPD as CDR1 and GDNSRS as CDR2. Including cysteine and phenylalanine, the CDR3 has 22 amino acids. This entry keeps only the CDR3 DNA: 66 bases, framed from base 1.

Sequencing was done on a sample of gamma-delta T cells from blood. The V gene is TRDV3 and the J gene is TRDJ1; a weak D assignment points to TRDD2 (7 bases agree). This clonotype originated in a pool of human donors (malaria-infected and uninfected, not separated). Here the CDR3 is given as CACRRPSSKGLYRGTGYDKLIF. The DNA reads as follows: TGTGCCTGTCGAAGGCCTTCCTCAAAGGGCCTGTACCGGGGGACCGGATACGATAAACTCATCTTT. With the rest looked up from the reference TRDV3 and TRDJ1 genes rather than sequenced, the full variable domain is CDKVTQSSPDQTVASGSEVVLLCTYDTVYSNPDLFWYRIRPDYSFQFVFYGDNSRSEGADFTQGRFSVKHILTQKAFHLVISPVRTEDSATYYCACRRPSSKGLYRGTGYDKLIFGKGTRVTVEP.